This T cell receptor beta chain derives from a study of radiation and T cells in renal cell carcinoma. Germline values: CDR1 LNHNV, CDR2 YYDKDF (reference sequence). The CDR3 is 12 residues long. Between the trimmed V and J ends, which lost 5 bases and 0 bases, there was a span of 5 bases. Sequencing was performed with immunoSEQ multiplex PCR; in TCRdb, only in-frame clones are kept and a portion is missing. In the table there are about 78,000 clones, roughly 87% of which are singletons. Stated time point: blood 4 weeks post-SBRT, at nephrectomy. Treatment denoted: 15 Gy SBRT to primary tumor, nephrectomy 4 weeks later. Nephrectomy followed 15 Gy stereotactic body radiation by 4 weeks. After SBRT, blood was collected at 2 and 4 weeks, plus baseline.

The sequence was obtained from a woman in her 70s with renal cell carcinoma. The chain employs TRBV15 and TRBJ2-7, with D unresolved. The sample consisted of blood, taken from a patient whose treatment included radiotherapy and nephrectomy. CDR3 coding DNA: TGTGCCACCAGCCGGGCCTCCTACGAGCAGTACTTC. It codes for CATSRASYEQYF.